This T cell receptor (beta chain) was identified in a study of cytomegalovirus exposure and HLA in healthy donors. CDR3 length equals 15 residues. CDR1 is SNHLY, CDR2 FYNNEI, per germline. Trimming pared 6 bases from V and 0 bases from J, leaving 13 bases between. The PCR contained 60 Vbeta and 13 Jbeta primers. Profiling relied on immunoSEQ multiplex PCR, and the TCRdb table lists in-frame clones only, not all of them. The top ten clones hold 2.5% to 3% of a sample with some 65,000 clones, approximately 67% of them seen once. This TCR was sampled from a man aged 25-45 years in good health and CMV-seronegative. Input material: PBMCs. The chain joins TRBV2 to TRBJ2-3; D might be TRBD2 (7 bases). The CDR3 sequence is CASSLAGASTDTQYF. CDR3 sequence (DNA): TGTGCCAGCAGCCTCGCGGGGGCCAGCACAGATACGCAGTATTTT.